These 5 T cell receptor beta chains originate from one sample sequenced in a study of CD8 T cells in ankylosing spondylitis. Study observations and caveats: Roughly 8 highly homologous variants made up a TCR beta motif that seemed to typify ankylosing spondylitis blood.

No antigen has been identified for these receptors. TCRdb passed the 5' RACE reads through MiXCR, listing each CDR3 protein once. Seen here are hundreds of thousands of distinct CDR3 sequences, roughly 26% observed once, and the top ten hold 0.89%. Sequenced: blood, either unsorted or a sorted T cell fraction (not recorded which). Receptors originate from a male donor with ankylosing spondylitis.

This clonotype was detected a few times. The CDR3 spells CAVQGVGYGYTF. DNA of the CDR3: TGTGCCGTACAGGGAGTGGGCTATGGCTACACCTTC. The V gene is TRBV7-2, the J gene TRBJ1-2; possible D gene TRBD1, 6 bases. The CDR3 sequence is 12 residues long. Per germline, CDR1 SGHTA and CDR2 FQGNSA. V was pared by 11 bases and J by 4 bases, with 14 bases between.

This rearrangement joins TRBV11-2 to TRBJ2-3, with TRBD2 matching over 9 bases. CDR1 is SGHAT and CDR2 is FQNNGV in the germline V gene. With V trimmed by 8 bases and J by 9 bases, 3 bases remained unmatched. This CDR3 has 11 residues. CDR3 region: CASGRGGTQYF. The CDR3, as DNA: TGTGCCAGCGGGCGGGGGGGGACGCAGTATTTT.

The gene calls are TRBV12-3 or TRBV12-4 and TRBJ1-1; D uncertain. Trimming left V 0 bases short and J 3 bases short, with 11 bases between. The CDR3 spans 15 residues. CDR3 sequence: CASSLAGKGYTEAFF. The CDR3 nucleotides read TGTGCCAGCAGTTTAGCGGGGAAAGGGTACACTGAAGCTTTCTTT.

In this sample, this clonotype turned up a few times. The junction shows a germline mismatch at one end, possibly a read error. The rearrangement uses TRBV18 and TRBJ2-3; 8 bases map to TRBD1. Germline V gene lookup returns CDR1 KGHSH and CDR2 LQKENI. This CDR3 is 13 amino acids long. The CDR3 here is CASCPGGTDTQYF. The CDR3 nucleotides read TGTGCCAGTTGCCCAGGGGGCACCGATACGCAGTATTTT.

The V call is TRBV5-1, the J call TRBJ1-2, with D unresolved. Germline CDR1 reads SGHRS; CDR2 reads YFSETQ. This CDR3 has 13 residues. V gave up 4 bases and J gave up 8 bases, with 15 bases separating them. CDR3 sequence reads: CASSPDPLRGYTF. The CDR3 DNA follows: TGCGCCAGCAGCCCGGACCCCCTGAGAGGCTACACCTTC.